These T cell receptor beta chains were read from a single sample in a study of CD8 T cells in Susac syndrome. TCRdb reprocessed the immunoSEQ multiplex PCR reads via MiXCR and lists one record per CDR3 protein. Altogether some 130,000 distinct CDR3 sequences are present, roughly 94% being singletons, with the ten largest covering around 0.13%. Sequenced material: CD4+ T cells from PBMCs. These TCRs come from a human donor with multiple sclerosis. The CDR3 runs from the conserved cysteine through the conserved F or W. A D gene is named only where the DNA matches it firmly. Clone size, where shown, is once, few, many, or a class for clones that have expanded.

J gene: TRBJ2-1; clone size: NA; V gene: TRBV6-1; D gene: TRBD2; CDR3 DNA: TGTGCCAGCAGGGGACTAGCGGGAGGGAGATTAGGGTACAATGAGCAGTTCTTC; CDR3 protein: CASRGLAGGRLGYNEQFF
J gene: TRBJ2-5; clone size: NA; V gene: TRBV6-5; D gene: NA; CDR3 DNA: TGTGCCAGCACCGATAGCGGAACCCAAGAGACCCAGTACTTC; CDR3 protein: CASTDSGTQETQYF
J gene: TRBJ1-2; clone size: NA; V gene: TRBV5-1; D gene: NA; CDR3 DNA: TGCGCCAGCAGCCCGTTGGAGATAGGAGACGGCTACACCTTC; CDR3 protein: CASSPLEIGDGYTF
J gene: TRBJ2-5; clone size: NA; V gene: TRBV20-1; D gene: TRBD2; CDR3 DNA: TGCAGTGCTAGTGGTAGCGGGAAGCAAGAGACCCAGTACTTC; CDR3 protein: CSASGSGKQETQYF
J gene: TRBJ1-2; clone size: NA; V gene: TRBV30; D gene: TRBD1; CDR3 DNA: TGTGCCTGGGGGGGACAGGGATATGGCTACACCTTC; CDR3 protein: CAWGGQGYGYTF
J gene: TRBJ1-5; clone size: NA; V gene: TRBV2; D gene: NA; CDR3 DNA: TGTGCCGGGGGAAGGACCGGCCAACAGCCCCAGCATTTT; CDR3 protein: CAGGRTGQQPQHF
J gene: TRBJ1-1; clone size: NA; V gene: TRBV27; D gene: NA; CDR3 DNA: TGTGCCAGCAGTCCCGGTGTAGGGGTAGTCACTGAAGCTTTCTTT; CDR3 protein: CASSPGVGVVTEAFF
J gene: TRBJ2-1; clone size: NA; V gene: TRBV29-1; D gene: NA; CDR3 DNA: TGCAGCGGACGGGGACCGGGACCAGCTTTGGATGAGCAGTTCTTC; CDR3 protein: CSGRGPGPALDEQFF
J gene: TRBJ2-7; clone size: NA; V gene: TRBV30; D gene: TRBD1; CDR3 DNA: TGTGCCTGGAGTAGAAATCGGGACAGAAGGGCGTCCGAGCAGTACTTC; CDR3 protein: CAWSRNRDRRASEQYF
J gene: TRBJ2-7; clone size: NA; V gene: TRBV14; D gene: NA; CDR3 DNA: TGTGCCAGCAGCCAAGTCGGGGGCGGTAAGCAGTACTTC; CDR3 protein: CASSQVGGGKQYF
J gene: TRBJ1-4; clone size: NA; V gene: TRBV6-5; D gene: NA; CDR3 DNA: TGTGCCAGCAGTCGAGACAGTGCAACTAATGAAAAACTGTTTTTT; CDR3 protein: CASSRDSATNEKLFF
J gene: TRBJ2-7; clone size: NA; V gene: TRBV11-2; D gene: NA; CDR3 DNA: TGTGCCAGCAGCTTAGGTAGTAAGGGACCCGCGGACGAGCAGTACTTC; CDR3 protein: CASSLGSKGPADEQYF
J gene: TRBJ1-5; clone size: NA; V gene: TRBV4-1; D gene: NA; CDR3 DNA: TGCGCCAGCAGCCAATCATGGGGGAATCAGCCCCAGCATTTT; CDR3 protein: CASSQSWGNQPQHF
J gene: TRBJ2-7; clone size: NA; V gene: TRBV3-1; D gene: NA; CDR3 DNA: TGTGCCAGCAGCCAAGGACGGACGGCCCCAGTGCAGTACTTC; CDR3 protein: CASSQGRTAPVQYF
J gene: TRBJ1-2; clone size: NA; V gene: TRBV12-3/TRBV12-4; D gene: NA; CDR3 DNA: TGTGCCAGCACCAACGGGGTGAGGCACTATGGCTACACCTTC; CDR3 protein: CASTNGVRHYGYTF
J gene: TRBJ1-1; clone size: NA; V gene: TRBV7-9; D gene: NA; CDR3 DNA: TGTGCCAGCAGCCCCGGGACCGAGAACACTGAAGCTTTCTTT; CDR3 protein: CASSPGTENTEAFF
J gene: TRBJ1-4; clone size: NA; V gene: TRBV5-1; D gene: TRBD1; CDR3 DNA: TGCGCCAGCAGCTGGAAGACAGGGGCCGAAAAACTGTTTTTT; CDR3 protein: CASSWKTGAEKLFF
J gene: TRBJ1-2; clone size: once; V gene: TRBV28; D gene: NA; CDR3 DNA: TGTGCCAGCAGTTCCGAAACCCCCGAATCCGGCTACACCTTC; CDR3 protein: CASSSETPESGYTF
J gene: TRBJ1-1; clone size: NA; V gene: TRBV6-1; D gene: NA; CDR3 DNA: TGTGCCAGCAGCTCCACCCAGGTGAACACTGAAGCTTTCTTT; CDR3 protein: CASSSTQVNTEAFF
J gene: TRBJ2-4; clone size: once; V gene: TRBV7-9; D gene: TRBD1; CDR3 DNA: TGTGCCAGCAGCTCTGGACAGGGACTAGCCAAAAACATTCAGTACTTC; CDR3 protein: CASSSGQGLAKNIQYF
J gene: TRBJ1-1; clone size: NA; V gene: TRBV27; D gene: NA; CDR3 DNA: TGTGCCAGCAGTACCTTCGGGGGCACTGAAGCTTTCTTT; CDR3 protein: CASSTFGGTEAFF
J gene: TRBJ1-1; clone size: NA; V gene: TRBV4-1; D gene: NA; CDR3 DNA: TGCGCCAGCAGCCAAGGTAGTAAGGACCTGACGGCTTTCTTT; CDR3 protein: CASSQGSKDLTAFF
J gene: TRBJ2-5; clone size: NA; V gene: TRBV6-2/TRBV6-3; D gene: TRBD2; CDR3 DNA: TGTGCCAGCAGTCTAGCGGGAGGCTGGGAAGAGACCCAGTACTTC; CDR3 protein: CASSLAGGWEETQYF
J gene: TRBJ2-3; clone size: NA; V gene: TRBV7-3; D gene: NA; CDR3 DNA: TGTGCCAGCAGCTCACCCTTTGGAAAGGGGACGACAGATACGCAGTATTTT; CDR3 protein: CASSSPFGKGTTDTQYF
J gene: TRBJ2-1; clone size: NA; V gene: TRBV30; D gene: NA; CDR3 DNA: TGTGCCTGTCCTGGGGGGTCCTCCACCTACAATGAGCAGTTCTTC; CDR3 protein: CACPGGSSTYNEQFF
J gene: TRBJ2-5; clone size: NA; V gene: TRBV19; D gene: NA; CDR3 DNA: TGTGCCAGTAGTTCTTCTTCGACAGTCTCGGGGACCCAGTACTTC; CDR3 protein: CASSSSSTVSGTQYF
J gene: TRBJ2-1; clone size: NA; V gene: TRBV12-3/TRBV12-4; D gene: NA; CDR3 DNA: TGTGCCAGCAGTGGAGACGGAAATGAGCAGTTCTTC; CDR3 protein: CASSGDGNEQFF
J gene: TRBJ1-1; clone size: NA; V gene: TRBV20-1; D gene: NA; CDR3 DNA: TGCAGTGCTAGAGATCGGGGGGGAAGGTATACTGAAGCTTTCTTT; CDR3 protein: CSARDRGGRYTEAFF
J gene: TRBJ1-1; clone size: NA; V gene: TRBV2; D gene: TRBD1; CDR3 DNA: TGTGCCAGCAGTGGGACAGGGAATGTGATCTTT; CDR3 protein: CASSGTGNVIF
J gene: TRBJ1-5; clone size: NA; V gene: TRBV19; D gene: NA; CDR3 DNA: TGTGCCAGTAGTATCCCAGGGATCGGCAATCAGCCCCAGCATTTT; CDR3 protein: CASSIPGIGNQPQHF
J gene: TRBJ1-5; clone size: NA; V gene: TRBV19; D gene: TRBD1; CDR3 DNA: TGTGCCAGTACCATAAGGATCGCCGGACAGGGGGTTCAGTCTAGCAATCAGCCCCAGCATTTT; CDR3 protein: CASTIRIAGQGVQSSNQPQHF
J gene: TRBJ1-1; clone size: NA; V gene: TRBV7-9; D gene: NA; CDR3 DNA: TGTGCCAGCAGCTTAGGGACAGTTGCTTTCTTT; CDR3 protein: CASSLGTVAFF
J gene: TRBJ2-2; clone size: NA; V gene: TRBV3-1; D gene: NA; CDR3 DNA: TGTGCCAGCAGAGGACACGGGAACACCGGGGAGCTGTTTTTT; CDR3 protein: CASRGHGNTGELFF
J gene: TRBJ1-2; clone size: NA; V gene: TRBV12-3/TRBV12-4; D gene: NA; CDR3 DNA: TGTGCCAGCCACCCCGCCATACAGGGAACTCGCGCCGCCTTC; CDR3 protein: CASHPAIQGTRAAF
J gene: TRBJ1-5; clone size: NA; V gene: TRBV29-1; D gene: NA; CDR3 DNA: TGCAGCGTTGCTCAGGGAGTGGATCAGCCCCAGCATTTT; CDR3 protein: CSVAQGVDQPQHF
J gene: TRBJ1-3; clone size: few; V gene: TRBV6-5; D gene: NA; CDR3 DNA: TGTGCCAGCGGAAACATGGCCACCATATATTTT; CDR3 protein: CASGNMATIYF
J gene: TRBJ1-5; clone size: NA; V gene: TRBV12-3/TRBV12-4; D gene: NA; CDR3 DNA: TGTGCCAGCAGTCTACTCCAGGGAACGGGCAATCAGCCCCAGCATTTT; CDR3 protein: CASSLLQGTGNQPQHF
J gene: TRBJ1-5; clone size: NA; V gene: TRBV2; D gene: NA; CDR3 DNA: TGTGCCAGCAGTTCCGGAGGCTCCTGGCATTTT; CDR3 protein: CASSSGGSWHF
J gene: TRBJ1-4; clone size: NA; V gene: TRBV6-5; D gene: NA; CDR3 DNA: TGTGCCAGCAGTTACTCATGGGCGGCCACTAATGAAAAACTGTTTTTT; CDR3 protein: CASSYSWAATNEKLFF
J gene: TRBJ2-4; clone size: NA; V gene: TRBV5-1; D gene: NA; CDR3 DNA: TGCGCCAGCAGCTTGGAGGTTACAGCCAAAAACATTCAGTACTTC; CDR3 protein: CASSLEVTAKNIQYF
J gene: TRBJ2-3; clone size: few; V gene: TRBV4-1; D gene: NA; CDR3 DNA: TGCGCCAGCAGCCAAGATCCGGGTTTAACGGATACGCAGTATTTT; CDR3 protein: CASSQDPGLTDTQYF
J gene: TRBJ2-6; clone size: once; V gene: TRBV5-1; D gene: NA; CDR3 DNA: TGCGCCAGCAGCCCTGATTACTCTGGGGCCAACGTCCTGACTTTC; CDR3 protein: CASSPDYSGANVLTF
J gene: TRBJ2-1; clone size: NA; V gene: TRBV5-4; D gene: NA; CDR3 DNA: TGTGCCAGCAGCTTTTCCCCATTGCAGGCCTACAATGAGCAGTTCTTC; CDR3 protein: CASSFSPLQAYNEQFF
J gene: TRBJ2-3; clone size: NA; V gene: TRBV4-2; D gene: NA; CDR3 DNA: TGTGCCAGCAGCCAAGATTCCGGAGATACGCAGTATTTT; CDR3 protein: CASSQDSGDTQYF
J gene: TRBJ2-7; clone size: NA; V gene: TRBV6-5; D gene: NA; CDR3 DNA: TGTGCCAGCACCCAGTTAGGGGGGCTCTACGAGCAGTACTTC; CDR3 protein: CASTQLGGLYEQYF
J gene: TRBJ2-3; clone size: NA; V gene: TRBV12-3/TRBV12-4; D gene: NA; CDR3 DNA: TGTGCCAGCAGCCCGACGGGCCGAAGCACAGATACGCAGTATTTT; CDR3 protein: CASSPTGRSTDTQYF
J gene: TRBJ1-5; clone size: NA; V gene: TRBV30; D gene: NA; CDR3 DNA: TGTGCCTGGGGACTCGATAGCAATCAGCCCCAGCATTTT; CDR3 protein: CAWGLDSNQPQHF
J gene: TRBJ1-1; clone size: once; V gene: TRBV25-1; D gene: NA; CDR3 DNA: TGTGCCAGCAGACGACAGAACACTGAAGCTTTCTTT; CDR3 protein: CASRRQNTEAFF
J gene: TRBJ2-7; clone size: NA; V gene: TRBV29-1; D gene: NA; CDR3 DNA: TGCAGCGTTGTGTTCGGGTACGAGCAGTACTTC; CDR3 protein: CSVVFGYEQYF
J gene: TRBJ2-5; clone size: NA; V gene: TRBV15; D gene: NA; CDR3 DNA: TGTGCCTCTGGGGCAAGCCAAGAGACCCAGTACTTC; CDR3 protein: CASGASQETQYF